This is a list of T cell receptor beta chains from one sample in a study of OX40 agonist ivuxolimab in advanced cancers. The assay was immunoSEQ multiplex PCR, and TCRdb's table has in-frame clones only and misses some. The sample has around 39,000 clones, roughly three quarters seen once; the top ten hold around a fifth. Specimen: CD4+ or CD8+ T cells sorted from blood, collected in a trial of the OX40 agonist ivuxolimab. These receptors originate from an adult with an advanced solid tumor such as melanoma, head and neck, liver or kidney cancer. Both conserved end residues are part of each CDR3. Fields, in order: V gene, J gene, D gene, clone size, CDR3 protein, CDR3 DNA. A D gene is named only where the DNA matches it firmly. Some rows have no size entry. The others give once, few or many, or a class for an expanded clone.

v_gene: TRBV6-6
j_gene: TRBJ2-2
d_gene: TRBD2
abundance: -
CDR3aa: CASRTTSGGPTGELFF
CDR3nt: TGTGCCAGCAGAACTACTAGCGGGGGTCCCACCGGGGAGCTGTTTTTT

v_gene: TRBV28
j_gene: TRBJ2-2
d_gene: TRBD2
abundance: -
CDR3aa: CASSFSGAAGELFF
CDR3nt: TGTGCCAGCAGCTTTAGCGGGGCGGCCGGGGAGCTGTTTTTT

v_gene: TRBV20-1
j_gene: TRBJ2-1
d_gene: -
abundance: -
CDR3aa: CSASEEYEQFF
CDR3nt: TGCAGTGCTAGTGAGGAGTATGAGCAGTTCTTC

v_gene: TRBV27
j_gene: TRBJ1-4
d_gene: -
abundance: -
CDR3aa: CASRGPRGGEKLFF
CDR3nt: TGTGCCAGCAGAGGACCCAGGGGTGGTGAAAAACTGTTTTTT

v_gene: TRBV5-8
j_gene: TRBJ1-4
d_gene: -
abundance: -
CDR3aa: CASSLRGLTTNEKLFF
CDR3nt: TGTGCCAGCAGCTTGCGGGGGCTTACAACTAATGAAAAACTGTTTTTT

v_gene: TRBV6-5
j_gene: TRBJ2-7
d_gene: -
abundance: -
CDR3aa: CASRLGAGSYEQYF
CDR3nt: TGTGCCAGCAGACTGGGGGCCGGCTCCTACGAGCAGTACTTC

v_gene: TRBV19
j_gene: TRBJ1-2
d_gene: TRBD1
abundance: -
CDR3aa: CASSINEGAGGYTF
CDR3nt: TGTGCCAGTAGTATAAATGAGGGGGCCGGTGGCTACACCTTC

v_gene: TRBV7-9
j_gene: TRBJ2-5
d_gene: TRBD2
abundance: -
CDR3aa: CASSFTQREWETQYF
CDR3nt: TGTGCCAGCAGCTTCACCCAGCGGGAGTGGGAGACCCAGTACTTC

v_gene: TRBV6-1
j_gene: TRBJ1-4
d_gene: TRBD1
abundance: -
CDR3aa: CASSKGGTGGEKLFF
CDR3nt: TGTGCCAGCAGCAAAGGTGGGACAGGGGGCGAAAAACTGTTTTTT

v_gene: TRBV5-6
j_gene: TRBJ1-2
d_gene: -
abundance: few
CDR3aa: CASSVRGGEYGYTF
CDR3nt: TGTGCCAGCAGCGTGCGGGGGGGCGAGTATGGCTACACCTTC

v_gene: TRBV7-9
j_gene: TRBJ1-1
d_gene: TRBD1
abundance: -
CDR3aa: CASSLLQGQGNTEAFF
CDR3nt: TGTGCCAGCAGCTTACTTCAGGGACAGGGAAACACTGAAGCTTTCTTT

v_gene: TRBV7-2
j_gene: TRBJ1-2
d_gene: -
abundance: -
CDR3aa: CASSSKALLNYGYTF
CDR3nt: TGTGCCAGCAGTTCGAAGGCGTTATTGAACTATGGCTACACCTTC

v_gene: TRBV10-3
j_gene: TRBJ2-1
d_gene: TRBD1
abundance: -
CDR3aa: CATTDRSSYNEQFF
CDR3nt: TGTGCCACCACGGACAGGAGCTCCTACAATGAGCAGTTCTTC

v_gene: TRBV6-4
j_gene: TRBJ2-3
d_gene: -
abundance: -
CDR3aa: CASKDCSATDTQYF
CDR3nt: TGTGCCAGCAAGGACTGCTCAGCCACAGATACGCAGTATTTT

v_gene: TRBV28
j_gene: TRBJ1-2
d_gene: -
abundance: -
CDR3aa: CASRNPEGRGYTF
CDR3nt: TGTGCCAGCCGCAACCCGGAGGGTCGCGGCTACACCTTC

v_gene: TRBV11-3
j_gene: TRBJ2-3
d_gene: TRBD2
abundance: -
CDR3aa: CASSLGTSGKDTQYF
CDR3nt: TGTGCCAGCAGCTTAGGGACTAGCGGGAAAGATACGCAGTATTTT

v_gene: TRBV7-6
j_gene: TRBJ1-1
d_gene: -
abundance: -
CDR3aa: CASSLPGRNTEAFF
CDR3nt: TGTGCCAGCAGCCTACCGGGCCGGAACACTGAAGCTTTCTTT

v_gene: TRBV5-6
j_gene: TRBJ2-7
d_gene: -
abundance: -
CDR3aa: CASSLVGDEQYF
CDR3nt: TGTGCCAGCAGCTTGGTTGGGGACGAGCAGTACTTC

v_gene: TRBV27
j_gene: TRBJ2-5
d_gene: TRBD2
abundance: -
CDR3aa: CASSSSGRFSETQYF
CDR3nt: TGTGCCAGCAGCTCTAGCGGGAGGTTCTCGGAGACCCAGTACTTC

v_gene: TRBV10-3
j_gene: TRBJ1-5
d_gene: TRBD1
abundance: -
CDR3aa: CAISRQGSFHQPQHF
CDR3nt: TGTGCCATCAGTCGACAGGGATCATTCCATCAGCCCCAGCATTTT

v_gene: TRBV4-2
j_gene: TRBJ2-1
d_gene: -
abundance: -
CDR3aa: CASSQALSNEQFF
CDR3nt: TGTGCCAGCAGCCAAGCACTCTCCAATGAGCAGTTCTTC

v_gene: TRBV28
j_gene: TRBJ1-1
d_gene: -
abundance: -
CDR3aa: CAKKTAEAFF
CDR3nt: TGTGCCAAAAAAACAGCTGAAGCTTTCTTT

v_gene: TRBV6-4
j_gene: TRBJ2-2
d_gene: -
abundance: -
CDR3aa: CASSVGAGPGELFF
CDR3nt: TGTGCCAGCAGTGTCGGTGCGGGACCCGGGGAGCTGTTTTTT

v_gene: TRBV28
j_gene: TRBJ1-5
d_gene: -
abundance: medium-sized
CDR3aa: CASRSPRNGGNQPQHF
CDR3nt: TGTGCCAGCAGAAGCCCGAGAAATGGAGGCAATCAGCCCCAGCATTTT

v_gene: TRBV10-3
j_gene: TRBJ2-1
d_gene: TRBD2
abundance: -
CDR3aa: CAISEEAGIGNEQFF
CDR3nt: TGTGCCATCAGTGAGGAAGCGGGAATAGGCAATGAGCAGTTCTTC

v_gene: TRBV5-6
j_gene: TRBJ2-5
d_gene: TRBD1
abundance: medium-sized
CDR3aa: CASSLQGVQETQYF
CDR3nt: TGTGCCAGCAGCTTACAGGGGGTTCAAGAGACCCAGTACTTC